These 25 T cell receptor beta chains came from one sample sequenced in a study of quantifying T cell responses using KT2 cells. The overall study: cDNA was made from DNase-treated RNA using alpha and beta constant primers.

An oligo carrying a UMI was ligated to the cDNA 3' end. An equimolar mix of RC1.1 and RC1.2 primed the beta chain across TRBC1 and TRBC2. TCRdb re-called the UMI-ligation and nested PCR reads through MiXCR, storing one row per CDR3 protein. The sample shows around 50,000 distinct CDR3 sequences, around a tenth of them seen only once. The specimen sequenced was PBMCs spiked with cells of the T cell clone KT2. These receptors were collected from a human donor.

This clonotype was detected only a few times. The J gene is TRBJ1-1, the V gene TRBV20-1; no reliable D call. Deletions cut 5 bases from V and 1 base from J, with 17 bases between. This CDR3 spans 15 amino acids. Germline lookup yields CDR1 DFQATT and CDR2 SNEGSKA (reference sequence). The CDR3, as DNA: TGCAGTGCTCGCCGGAATGGGGTTTCGAACACTGAAGCTTTCTTT. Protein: CSARRNGVSNTEAFF.

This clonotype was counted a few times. The CDR3 reads CASSQPRDRGSGPYEQYF. The CDR3 coding sequence is TGTGCCAGCAGTCAACCCCGGGACAGGGGGTCAGGGCCCTACGAGCAGTACTTC. The chain couples TRBV6-5 to TRBJ2-7, with TRBD1 matching 11 bases. The V segment lost 5 bases and the J segment 2 bases; nucleotides outside the gene matches: 14. The length of the CDR3 is 18 residues. The germline V gene has CDR1 MNHEY and CDR2 SVGAGI.

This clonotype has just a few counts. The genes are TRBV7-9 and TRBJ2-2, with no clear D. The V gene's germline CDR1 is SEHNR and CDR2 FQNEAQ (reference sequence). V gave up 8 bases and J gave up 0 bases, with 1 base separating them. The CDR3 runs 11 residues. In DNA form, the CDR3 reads TGTGCCAGCTCGAACACCGGGGAGCTGTTTTTT. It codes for CASSNTGELFF.

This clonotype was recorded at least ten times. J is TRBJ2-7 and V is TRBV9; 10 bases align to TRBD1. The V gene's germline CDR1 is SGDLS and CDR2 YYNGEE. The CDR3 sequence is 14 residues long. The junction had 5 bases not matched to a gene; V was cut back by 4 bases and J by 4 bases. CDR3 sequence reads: CASSTRTGGYEQYF. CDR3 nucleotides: TGTGCCAGCAGCACCCGGACAGGGGGATACGAGCAGTACTTC. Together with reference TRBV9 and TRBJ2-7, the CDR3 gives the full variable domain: DSGVTQTPKHLITATGQRVTLRCSPRSGDLSVYWYQQSLDQGLQFLIQYYNGEERAKGNILERFSAQQFPDLHSELNLSSLELGDSALYFCASSTRTGGYEQYFGPGTRLTVT.

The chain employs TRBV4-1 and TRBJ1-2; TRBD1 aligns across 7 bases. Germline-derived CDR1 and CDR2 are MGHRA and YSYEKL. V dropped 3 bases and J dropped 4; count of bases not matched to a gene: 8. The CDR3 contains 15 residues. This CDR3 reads CASSQPDRASYGYTF. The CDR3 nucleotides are TGCGCCAGCAGCCAGCCCGACAGGGCAAGCTATGGCTACACCTTC.

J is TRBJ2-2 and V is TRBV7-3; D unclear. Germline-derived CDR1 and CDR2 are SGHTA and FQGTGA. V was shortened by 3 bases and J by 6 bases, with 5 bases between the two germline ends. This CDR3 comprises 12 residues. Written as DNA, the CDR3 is TGTGCCAGCAGCTTGCAGCCCGGGGAGCTGTTTTTT. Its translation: CASSLQPGELFF. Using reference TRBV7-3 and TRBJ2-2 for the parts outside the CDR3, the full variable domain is GAGVSQTPSNKVTEKGKYVELRCDPISGHTALYWYRQSLGQGPEFLIYFQGTGAADDSGLPNDRFFAVRPEGSVSTLKIQRTERGDSAVYLCASSLQPGELFFGEGSRLTVL.

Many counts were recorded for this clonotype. The CDR3 DNA is TGTGCCAGCACCCAACACGGATACGAGCAGTACTTC. This translates into CASTQHGYEQYF. This chain connects TRBV12-3 or TRBV12-4 to TRBJ2-7; unclear D gene. With 7 bases removed from V and 4 bases from J, the gap between germline ends came to 11 bases. The CDR3 totals 12 residues.

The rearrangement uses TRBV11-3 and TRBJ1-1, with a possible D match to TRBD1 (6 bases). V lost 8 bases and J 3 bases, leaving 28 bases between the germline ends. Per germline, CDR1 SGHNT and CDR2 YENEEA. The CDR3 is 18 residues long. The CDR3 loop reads CASGRVGHWGTSDTEAFF. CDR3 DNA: TGTGCCAGCGGAAGAGTGGGACACTGGGGAACTTCCGACACTGAAGCTTTCTTT.

DNA of the CDR3: TGTGCCAGCAGCCCCATCCCGCGGGTCAAATCATGGGAGCAGTTCTTC. Translated, it gives CASSPIPRVKSWEQFF. The chain carries TRBV6-2 or TRBV6-3 and TRBJ2-1; D perhaps matches TRBD2 (5 bases). The CDR3 runs to 16 residues. CDR1 MNHEY and CDR2 SVGEGT come from the germline V gene. V shed 6 bases and J shed 10 bases, with 25 bases lying between them.

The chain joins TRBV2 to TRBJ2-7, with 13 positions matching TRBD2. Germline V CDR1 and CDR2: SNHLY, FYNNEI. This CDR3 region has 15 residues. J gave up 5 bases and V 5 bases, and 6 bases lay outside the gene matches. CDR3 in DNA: TGTGCCAGCAGTTTACCGGGGACTAGCGGGGACGAGCAGTACTTC. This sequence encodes CASSLPGTSGDEQYF. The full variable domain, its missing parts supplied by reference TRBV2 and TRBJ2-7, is EPEVTQTPSHQVTQMGQEVILRCVPISNHLYFYWYRQILGQKVEFLVSFYNNEISEKSEIFDDQFSVERPDGSNFTLKIRSTKLEDSAMYFCASSLPGTSGDEQYFGPGTRLTVT.

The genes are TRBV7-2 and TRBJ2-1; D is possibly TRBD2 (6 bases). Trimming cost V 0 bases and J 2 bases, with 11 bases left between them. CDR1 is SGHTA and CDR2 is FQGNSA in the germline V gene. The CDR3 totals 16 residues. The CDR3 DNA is TGTGCCAGCAGCTTAGCTCGCGGGGTTACCTACAATGAGCAGTTCTTC. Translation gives CASSLARGVTYNEQFF.

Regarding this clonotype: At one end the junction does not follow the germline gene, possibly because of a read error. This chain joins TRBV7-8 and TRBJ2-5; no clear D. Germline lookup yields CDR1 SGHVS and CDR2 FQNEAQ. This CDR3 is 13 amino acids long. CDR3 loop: CASSLAQMETQHF. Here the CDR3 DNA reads TGTGCCAGCAGCTTGGCGCAGATGGAGACCCAGCACTTC.

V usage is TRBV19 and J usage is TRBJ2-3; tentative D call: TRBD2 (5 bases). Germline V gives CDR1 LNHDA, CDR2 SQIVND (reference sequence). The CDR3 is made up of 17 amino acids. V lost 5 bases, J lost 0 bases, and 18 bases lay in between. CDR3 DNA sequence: TGTGCCAGTAGTCGTCCGGAGGCGACCCGTAGCACAGATACGCAGTATTTT. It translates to CASSRPEATRSTDTQYF. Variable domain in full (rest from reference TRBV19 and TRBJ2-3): DGGITQSPKYLFRKEGQNVTLSCEQNLNHDAMYWYRQDPGQGLRLIYYSQIVNDFQKGDIAEGYSVSREKKESFPLTVTSAQKNPTAFYLCASSRPEATRSTDTQYFGPGTRLTVL.

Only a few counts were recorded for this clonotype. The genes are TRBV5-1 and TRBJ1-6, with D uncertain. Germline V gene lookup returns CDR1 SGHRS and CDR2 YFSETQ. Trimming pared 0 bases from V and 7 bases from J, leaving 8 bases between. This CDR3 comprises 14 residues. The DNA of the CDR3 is TGCGCCAGCAGCTTGGTGGCGGAGAATTCACCCCTCCACTTT. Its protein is CASSLVAENSPLHF.

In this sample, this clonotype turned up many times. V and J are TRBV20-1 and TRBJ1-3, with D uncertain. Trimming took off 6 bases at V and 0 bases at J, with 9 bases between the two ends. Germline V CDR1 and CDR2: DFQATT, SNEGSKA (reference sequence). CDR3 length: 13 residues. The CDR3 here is CSAKTSSGNTIYF. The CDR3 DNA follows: TGCAGTGCCAAGACAAGCTCTGGAAACACCATATATTTT.

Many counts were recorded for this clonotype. CDR3 loop: CASSDSANQPQHF. DNA of the CDR3: TGTGCCAGCAGTGACTCGGCCAATCAGCCCCAGCATTTT. This chain connects TRBV6-4 to TRBJ1-5; D unresolved. Trimming took off 0 bases at V and 3 bases at J, with 3 bases between the two ends. There are 13 residues in the CDR3. Germline CDR1 reads MRHNA; CDR2 reads SNTAGT.

For the CDR3, the DNA is TGTGCCAGCAGCCGAAAAGATACGCAGTATTTT. As protein: CASSRKDTQYF. This rearrangement joins TRBV7-9 to TRBJ2-3, with unresolved D. CDR1 and CDR2 from the germline V gene are SEHNR and FQNEAQ (reference sequence). The CDR3 runs 11 residues. V was clipped by 5 bases and J by 5 bases, with 5 bases between them. The full variable domain, in which reference TRBV7-9 and TRBJ2-3 provide the parts outside the CDR3, is DTGVSQNPRHKITKRGQNVTFRCDPISEHNRLYWYRQTLGQGPEFLTYFQNEAQLEKSRLLSDRFSAERPKGSFSTLEIQRTEQGDSAMYLCASSRKDTQYFGPGTRLTVL.

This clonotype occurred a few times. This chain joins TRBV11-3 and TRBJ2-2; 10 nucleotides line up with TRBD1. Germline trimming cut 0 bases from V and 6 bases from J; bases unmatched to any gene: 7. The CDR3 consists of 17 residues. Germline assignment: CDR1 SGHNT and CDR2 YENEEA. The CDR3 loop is CASSLDHDRGHAGELFF. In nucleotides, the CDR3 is TGTGCCAGCAGCTTAGACCATGACAGGGGGCACGCCGGGGAGCTGTTTTTT.

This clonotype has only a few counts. The CDR3, as DNA: TGTGCCAGCAGCCACCGACAGGTCACCGGGGAGCTGTTTTTT. This sequence encodes CASSHRQVTGELFF. The chain recombines TRBV3-1 with TRBJ2-2; tentatively, D is TRBD1 (6 bases). Trimming left V 3 bases short and J 4 bases short, with 9 bases between. Germline lookup yields CDR1 LGHDT and CDR2 YNNKEL (reference sequence). The CDR3 totals 14 residues.

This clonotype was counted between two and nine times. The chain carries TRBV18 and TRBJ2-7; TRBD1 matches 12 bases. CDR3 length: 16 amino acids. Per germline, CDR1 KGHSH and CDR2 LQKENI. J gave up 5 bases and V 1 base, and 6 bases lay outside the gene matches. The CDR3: CASSPLLGQGANEQYF. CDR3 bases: TGTGCCAGCTCACCACTGTTGGGACAGGGGGCGAACGAGCAGTACTTC.

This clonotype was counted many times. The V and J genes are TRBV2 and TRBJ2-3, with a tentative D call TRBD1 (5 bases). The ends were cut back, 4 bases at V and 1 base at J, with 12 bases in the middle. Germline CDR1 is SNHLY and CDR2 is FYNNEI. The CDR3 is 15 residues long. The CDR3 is CASSGLDSGTDTQYF. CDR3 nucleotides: TGTGCCAGCAGTGGCCTTGACAGTGGCACAGATACGCAGTATTTT.

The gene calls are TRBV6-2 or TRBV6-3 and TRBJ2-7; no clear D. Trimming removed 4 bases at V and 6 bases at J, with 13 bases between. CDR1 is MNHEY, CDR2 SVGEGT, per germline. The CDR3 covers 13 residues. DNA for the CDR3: TGTGCCAGCAGTTTCGGGCGCCTTCGCGAGCAGTACTTC. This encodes CASSFGRLREQYF.

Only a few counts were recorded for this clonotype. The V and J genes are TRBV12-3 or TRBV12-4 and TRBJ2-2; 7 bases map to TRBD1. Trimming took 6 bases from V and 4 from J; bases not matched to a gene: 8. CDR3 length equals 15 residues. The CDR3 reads CASRPDRAVTGELFF. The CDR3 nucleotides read TGTGCCAGCAGACCTGACAGGGCGGTCACCGGGGAGCTGTTTTTT.

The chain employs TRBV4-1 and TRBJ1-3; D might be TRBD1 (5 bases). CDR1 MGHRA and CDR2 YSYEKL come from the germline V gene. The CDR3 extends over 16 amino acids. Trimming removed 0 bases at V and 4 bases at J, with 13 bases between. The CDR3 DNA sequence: TGCGCCAGCAGCCAAGATATGGGGCCATACGGAAACACCATATATTTT. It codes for CASSQDMGPYGNTIYF.

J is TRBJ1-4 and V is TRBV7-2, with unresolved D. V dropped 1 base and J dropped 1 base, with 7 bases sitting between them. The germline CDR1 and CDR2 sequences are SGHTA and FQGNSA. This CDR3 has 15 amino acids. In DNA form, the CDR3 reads TGTGCCAGCAGCTTAGGACGGGGAACTAATGAAAAACTGTTTTTT. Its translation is CASSLGRGTNEKLFF.